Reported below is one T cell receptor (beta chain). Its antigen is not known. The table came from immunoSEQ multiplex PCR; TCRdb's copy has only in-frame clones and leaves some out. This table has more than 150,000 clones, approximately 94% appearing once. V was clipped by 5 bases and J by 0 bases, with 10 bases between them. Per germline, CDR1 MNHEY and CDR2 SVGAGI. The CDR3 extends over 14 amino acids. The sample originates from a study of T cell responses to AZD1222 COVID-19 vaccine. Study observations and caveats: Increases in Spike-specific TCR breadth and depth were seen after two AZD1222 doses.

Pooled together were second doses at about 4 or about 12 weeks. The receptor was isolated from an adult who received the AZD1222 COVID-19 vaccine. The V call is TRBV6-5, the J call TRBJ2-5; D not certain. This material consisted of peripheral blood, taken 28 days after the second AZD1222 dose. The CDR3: CASSLTTYQETQYF. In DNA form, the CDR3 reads TGTGCCAGCAGTCTCACTACGTACCAAGAGACCCAGTACTTC.